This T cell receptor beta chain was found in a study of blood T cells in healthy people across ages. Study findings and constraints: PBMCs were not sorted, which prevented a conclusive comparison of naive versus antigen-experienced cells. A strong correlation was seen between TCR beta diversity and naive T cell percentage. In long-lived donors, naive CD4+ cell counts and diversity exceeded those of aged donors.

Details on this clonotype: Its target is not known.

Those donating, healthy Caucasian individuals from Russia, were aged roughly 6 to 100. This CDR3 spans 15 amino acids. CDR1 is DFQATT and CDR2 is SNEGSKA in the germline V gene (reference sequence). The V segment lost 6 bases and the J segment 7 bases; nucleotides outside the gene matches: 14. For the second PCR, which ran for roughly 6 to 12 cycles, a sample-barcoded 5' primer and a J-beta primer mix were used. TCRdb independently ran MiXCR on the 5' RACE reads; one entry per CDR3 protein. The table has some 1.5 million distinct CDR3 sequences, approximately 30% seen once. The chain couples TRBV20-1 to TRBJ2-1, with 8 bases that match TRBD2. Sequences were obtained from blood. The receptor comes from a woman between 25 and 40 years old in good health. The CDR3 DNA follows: TGCAGTGCCAGTCAGGGAGCGGGAGTAGGAAATGAGCAGTTCTTC. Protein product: CSASQGAGVGNEQFF.